A single sample gave rise to the 5 T cell receptor beta chains below, sequenced in a study of graft-versus-host responses after intestinal transplantation. No cognate antigen is known for these TCRs. Sequencing used immunoSEQ multiplex PCR; TCRdb keeps in-frame clones, though not all of them. Counted here are around 88,000 clones, less than 95% occurring once; the ten biggest clones make up 7.6%. The sequencing here drew on unstimulated CD8+ T cells sorted from spleen or lymph node cells, taken before transplant. The source is a human donor who was the organ donor for an intestinal transplant.

The chain carries TRBV25-1 and TRBJ1-1; 7 nucleotides align to TRBD1. The length of the CDR3 is 14 residues. CDR1 and CDR2 (germline): MGHDK, SYGVNS. V shed 1 base and J 6 bases; nucleotides not matched to a gene: 5. The CDR3 sequence is CASSELGGRAEAFF. The CDR3, as DNA: TGTGCCAGCAGTGAATTAGGGGGCAGGGCTGAAGCTTTCTTT.

V is TRBV11-3 and J is TRBJ2-1; 7 positions agree with TRBD1. Germline values: CDR1 SGHNT, CDR2 YENEEA. The CDR3 covers 15 residues. The J segment lost 0 bases and the V segment lost 6 bases, leaving 5 bases of the junction unmatched. CDR3 in DNA: TGTGCCAGCAGTCATCGGACAGGCTCCTACAATGAGCAGTTCTTC. Residues: CASSHRTGSYNEQFF. Together with reference TRBV11-3 and TRBJ2-1, the CDR3 gives the full variable domain: EAGVVQSPRYKIIEKKQPVAFWCNPISGHNTLYWYLQNLGQGPELLIRYENEEAVDDSQLPKDRFSAERLKGVDSTLKIQPAELGDSAVYLCASSHRTGSYNEQFFGPGTRLTVL.

The chain carries TRBV4-1 and TRBJ1-2; D might be TRBD1 (5 bases). The V end lost 0 bases, the J end lost 8 bases, and 16 bases lay between the germline ends. CDR3 length: 15 amino acids. CDR1 MGHRA and CDR2 YSYEKL come from the germline V gene. The CDR3 region is CASSQDHLDSYGYTF. In DNA, the CDR3 is TGCGCCAGCAGCCAAGACCATCTCGACAGTTACGGCTACACCTTC.

This chain joins TRBV29-1 and TRBJ2-3; perhaps TRBD2 as D (6 bases). The V and J ends lost 7 bases and 4 bases respectively, with 15 bases between them. The germline gives CDR1 SQVTM, CDR2 ANQGSEA. There are 13 residues in the CDR3. DNA for the CDR3: TGCAGCGGAAGGGGTGGGGAGGCAGATACGCAGTATTTT. It yields the protein CSGRGGEADTQYF.

This rearrangement joins TRBV6-5 to TRBJ2-5; D might be TRBD2 (5 bases). The J call may be wrong; the DNA end is better matched by TRBJ2-7. Germline V lookup: CDR1 MNHEY, CDR2 SVGAGI. CDR3 length: 13 residues. The CDR3 is CASSYGLAGEQYF. Written as DNA, the CDR3 is TGTGCCAGCAGTTACGGGCTAGCTGGCGAGCAGTACTTC.